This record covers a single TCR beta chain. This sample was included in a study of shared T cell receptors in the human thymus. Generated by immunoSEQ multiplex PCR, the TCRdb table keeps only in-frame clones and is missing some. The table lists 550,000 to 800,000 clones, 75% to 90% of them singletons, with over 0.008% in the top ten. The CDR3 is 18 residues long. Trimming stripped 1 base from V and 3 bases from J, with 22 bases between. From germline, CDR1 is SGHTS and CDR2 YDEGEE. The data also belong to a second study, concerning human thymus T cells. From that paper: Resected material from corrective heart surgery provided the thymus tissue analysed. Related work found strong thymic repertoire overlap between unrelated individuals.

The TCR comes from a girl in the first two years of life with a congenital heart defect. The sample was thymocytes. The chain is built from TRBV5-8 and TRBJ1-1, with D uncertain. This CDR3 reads CASSLTPLPLGDHTEAFF. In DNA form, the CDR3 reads TGTGCCAGCAGCTTGACCCCCTTGCCCCTCGGAGACCACACTGAAGCTTTCTTT.